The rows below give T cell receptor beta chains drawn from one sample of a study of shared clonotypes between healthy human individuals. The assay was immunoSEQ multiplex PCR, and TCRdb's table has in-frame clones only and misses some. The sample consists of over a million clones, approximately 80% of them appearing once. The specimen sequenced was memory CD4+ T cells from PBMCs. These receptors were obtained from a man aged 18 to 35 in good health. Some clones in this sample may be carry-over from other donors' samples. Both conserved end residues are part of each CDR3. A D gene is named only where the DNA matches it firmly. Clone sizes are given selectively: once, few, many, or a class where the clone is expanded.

cdr3_aa: CAWSVLGTVQGTQYF; cdr3_nt: TGTGCCTGGAGTGTGTTGGGGACAGTTCAGGGTACGCAGTATTTT; clone_size: .; v_call: TRBV30; d_call: TRBD1; j_call: TRBJ2-3
cdr3_aa: CASSQNSATNEKLFF; cdr3_nt: TGTGCCAGCAGCCAAAACAGCGCAACTAATGAAAAACTGTTTTTT; clone_size: .; v_call: TRBV7-9; d_call: .; j_call: TRBJ1-4
cdr3_aa: CASSGTRADTQYF; cdr3_nt: TGTGCCAGCAGCGGCACGCGGGCAGATACGCAGTATTTT; clone_size: .; v_call: TRBV7-9; d_call: .; j_call: TRBJ2-3
cdr3_aa: CASSWIPGARAYEQYF; cdr3_nt: TGTGCCAGCAGCTGGATTCCAGGGGCCCGGGCCTACGAGCAGTACTTC; clone_size: .; v_call: TRBV5-5; d_call: .; j_call: TRBJ2-7
cdr3_aa: CSAPNHDEQYF; cdr3_nt: TGCAGTGCTCCGAACCACGACGAGCAGTACTTC; clone_size: few; v_call: TRBV20-1; d_call: .; j_call: TRBJ2-7
cdr3_aa: CASSTGTSGRASEQFF; cdr3_nt: TGCGCCAGCAGCACGGGGACTAGCGGGAGGGCCTCGGAGCAGTTCTTC; clone_size: .; v_call: TRBV5-1; d_call: TRBD2; j_call: TRBJ2-1
cdr3_aa: CATGQGSATNEKLFF; cdr3_nt: TGTGCCACCGGACAGGGATCCGCAACTAATGAAAAACTGTTTTTT; clone_size: .; v_call: TRBV10-3; d_call: TRBD1; j_call: TRBJ1-4
cdr3_aa: CASSFSSGTSEQYF; cdr3_nt: TGTGCCAGCAGCTTCTCTAGCGGGACCTCCGAGCAGTACTTC; clone_size: .; v_call: TRBV7-9; d_call: TRBD2; j_call: TRBJ2-7
cdr3_aa: CASQSGDSGRALQYF; cdr3_nt: TGTGCCAGCCAATCTGGGGATAGCGGGAGGGCCTTGCAGTACTTC; clone_size: once; v_call: TRBV6-1; d_call: TRBD2; j_call: TRBJ2-7
cdr3_aa: CASSQDRLASIGELFF; cdr3_nt: TGTGCCAGCAGCCAAGATCGTCTAGCGTCCATCGGGGAGCTGTTTTTT; clone_size: .; v_call: TRBV4-2; d_call: .; j_call: TRBJ2-2
cdr3_aa: CASSPSGGYGVSNQPQHF; cdr3_nt: TGTGCCAGCAGCCCGAGCGGGGGGTACGGAGTCAGCAATCAGCCCCAGCATTTT; clone_size: .; v_call: TRBV9; d_call: .; j_call: TRBJ1-5
cdr3_aa: CASSIRADRTYGYTF; cdr3_nt: TGTGCCAGCAGCATTAGAGCGGACAGGACCTATGGCTACACCTTC; clone_size: .; v_call: TRBV7-9; d_call: TRBD1; j_call: TRBJ1-2
cdr3_aa: CASSILQGLSGNTIYF; cdr3_nt: TGTGCCAGCAGCATCTTACAGGGTTTGTCTGGAAACACCATATATTTT; clone_size: .; v_call: TRBV7-9; d_call: .; j_call: TRBJ1-3
cdr3_aa: CASSLGQLQPQHF; cdr3_nt: TGTGCCAGCAGTTTAGGACAACTTCAGCCCCAGCATTTT; clone_size: few; v_call: TRBV27; d_call: .; j_call: TRBJ1-5
cdr3_aa: CASRPGLYGYTF; cdr3_nt: TGTGCCAGCAGGCCGGGTCTCTATGGCTACACCTTC; clone_size: few; v_call: TRBV2; d_call: .; j_call: TRBJ1-2
cdr3_aa: CASSLNQETQYF; cdr3_nt: TGTGCCAGCAGCCTGAATCAAGAGACCCAGTACTTC; clone_size: .; v_call: TRBV11-3; d_call: .; j_call: TRBJ2-5
cdr3_aa: CAWSVLGQGSEKLFF; cdr3_nt: TGTGCCTGGAGTGTTTTGGGACAGGGCAGTGAAAAACTGTTTTTT; clone_size: .; v_call: TRBV30; d_call: TRBD1; j_call: TRBJ1-4
cdr3_aa: CASSVRGGEQYF; cdr3_nt: TGTGCCAGCAGCGTTCGGGGAGGCGAGCAGTACTTC; clone_size: .; v_call: TRBV7-3; d_call: .; j_call: TRBJ2-7
cdr3_aa: CASRQPGQGNEKLFF; cdr3_nt: TGCGCCAGCAGACAGCCGGGACAGGGTAATGAAAAACTGTTTTTT; clone_size: once; v_call: TRBV4-1; d_call: TRBD1; j_call: TRBJ1-4
cdr3_aa: CASRGQTNTEAFF; cdr3_nt: TGTGCCAGCAGGGGACAAACGAACACTGAAGCTTTCTTT; clone_size: few; v_call: TRBV5-4; d_call: .; j_call: TRBJ1-1
cdr3_aa: CASRSSSGNTIYF; cdr3_nt: TGTGCCAGCAGGTCCAGCTCTGGAAACACCATATATTTT; clone_size: .; v_call: TRBV6-6; d_call: .; j_call: TRBJ1-3
cdr3_aa: CASSNPTGASSYEQYF; cdr3_nt: TGTGCCAGCAGTAACCCGACAGGGGCCAGCTCCTACGAGCAGTACTTC; clone_size: .; v_call: TRBV27; d_call: TRBD1; j_call: TRBJ2-7
cdr3_aa: CASSVEGGNEQFF; cdr3_nt: TGTGCCAGCAGCGTAGAGGGTGGCAATGAGCAGTTCTTC; clone_size: once; v_call: TRBV9; d_call: .; j_call: TRBJ2-1
cdr3_aa: CASSSFDRRRGIPLYEQYF; cdr3_nt: TGTGCCAGCAGCTCCTTTGACAGGCGGCGGGGGATTCCCCTCTACGAGCAGTACTTC; clone_size: .; v_call: TRBV11-2; d_call: .; j_call: TRBJ2-7
cdr3_aa: CASSPTGDTNTEAFF; cdr3_nt: TGTGCCAGCTCACCGACAGGGGACACGAACACTGAAGCTTTCTTT; clone_size: .; v_call: TRBV18; d_call: TRBD1; j_call: TRBJ1-1
cdr3_aa: CASSLAQRDGGDEQYF; cdr3_nt: TGTGCCAGCAGCTTAGCCCAGCGGGACGGGGGCGACGAGCAGTACTTC; clone_size: .; v_call: TRBV7-9; d_call: .; j_call: TRBJ2-7
cdr3_aa: CASRVELAGETQYF; cdr3_nt: TGTGCCAGTAGGGTTGAACTAGCGGGAGAAACGCAGTATTTT; clone_size: .; v_call: TRBV19; d_call: TRBD2; j_call: TRBJ2-3
cdr3_aa: CSVLGSLRSPYEQYF; cdr3_nt: TGCAGCGTGTTGGGCTCTCTGAGGTCCCCCTACGAGCAGTACTTC; clone_size: .; v_call: TRBV29-1; d_call: .; j_call: TRBJ2-7
cdr3_aa: CASSQPPGSEAFF; cdr3_nt: TGTGCCAGCAGCCAACCCCCGGGGTCTGAAGCTTTCTTT; clone_size: .; v_call: TRBV6-6; d_call: .; j_call: TRBJ1-1
cdr3_aa: CASSPQKRTGEADTQYF; cdr3_nt: TGTGCCAGCAGTCCCCAGAAGCGGACAGGGGAGGCAGATACGCAGTATTTT; clone_size: .; v_call: TRBV28; d_call: TRBD1; j_call: TRBJ2-3
cdr3_aa: CASSPHLNGGEPQHF; cdr3_nt: TGTGCCAGCAGTCCTCACCTCAACGGGGGAGAGCCCCAGCATTTT; clone_size: .; v_call: TRBV6-6; d_call: .; j_call: TRBJ1-5
cdr3_aa: CAWSALYGPQHF; cdr3_nt: TGTGCCTGGAGTGCCCTCTACGGGCCCCAGCATTTT; clone_size: .; v_call: TRBV30; d_call: .; j_call: TRBJ1-5
cdr3_aa: CASGGQGASQPQHF; cdr3_nt: TGTGCCAGCGGCGGACAGGGGGCCTCTCAGCCCCAGCATTTT; clone_size: .; v_call: TRBV2; d_call: TRBD1; j_call: TRBJ1-5
cdr3_aa: CASSLAVAYEQYF; cdr3_nt: TGTGCCAGCAGCCTCGCCGTGGCCTACGAGCAGTACTTC; clone_size: .; v_call: TRBV28; d_call: .; j_call: TRBJ2-7
cdr3_aa: CASSVVEGSWETQYF; cdr3_nt: TGTGCCAGCAGCGTAGTGGAGGGGTCCTGGGAGACCCAGTACTTC; clone_size: once; v_call: TRBV9; d_call: .; j_call: TRBJ2-5
cdr3_aa: CASKSAGQGLGEQYF; cdr3_nt: TGTGCCAGCAAATCCGCCGGACAGGGGTTGGGCGAGCAGTACTTC; clone_size: once; v_call: TRBV28; d_call: TRBD1; j_call: TRBJ2-7
cdr3_aa: CASSLAPAANEQFF; cdr3_nt: TGTGCCAGCAGCTTGGCCCCGGCGGCCAATGAGCAGTTCTTC; clone_size: .; v_call: TRBV5-6; d_call: .; j_call: TRBJ2-1